The subject of this entry is one T cell receptor (beta chain). From RNA transcripts, TCR beta CDR3 regions were amplified. Using the HTBI primer set, a first-round RT-PCR was run on the TCR CDR3. From the multiplex PCR reads, TCRdb called clonotypes with MiXCR, one entry per CDR3 protein. The table lists 500,000 to 650,000 distinct CDR3 sequences, about 14% of them singletons. These data belong to a study of T cells in Graves' hyperthyroidism and ophthalmopathy. The germline V gene encodes CDR1 LGHNA and CDR2 YNFKEQ. The CDR3 runs 14 residues. V shed 0 bases and J shed 4 bases, with 9 bases lying between them.

The gene calls are TRBV4-2 and TRBJ1-2, with D uncertain. This TCR was sampled from a woman aged 45-65 years with Graves' ophthalmopathy. The sample taken for sequencing was blood. Written as DNA, the CDR3 is TGTGCCAGCAGCCAAGAGGTCCTGAGCTATGGCTACACCTTC. Amino acid sequence: CASSQEVLSYGYTF.